Following are 4 T cell receptor beta chains from one sample sequenced in a study of T-cell memory formation after mild COVID-19. MiXCR was run by TCRdb on the 5' RACE reads, yielding one entry per CDR3 protein. The data show around 310,000 distinct CDR3 sequences, about 13% seen once. Sequencing was carried out using PBMCs or a T cell subset sorted from them (not recorded which). The receptor set was obtained from a man aged 18 to 29 who had mild COVID-19 (a few samples of this study predate the infection). Cell type and time point are not known.

The rearrangement joins TRBV10-2 to TRBJ1-4; weak D call: TRBD1 (5 bases). The V and J ends lost 5 bases and 7 bases respectively, with 14 bases between them. This CDR3 contains 14 residues. Germline V gene sequence: CDR1 WSHSY, CDR2 SAAADI. The chain's CDR3 is CASSFGGGTEKLFF. The CDR3 DNA follows: TGCGCCAGCAGTTTCGGTGGGGGAACTGAAAAACTGTTTTTT.

This clonotype was counted between two and nine times. The V and J genes are TRBV4-1 and TRBJ2-3; 9 bases map to TRBD1. This CDR3 comprises 16 residues. Germline CDR1 and CDR2: MGHRA and YSYEKL. J gave up 5 bases and V 4 bases, and 10 bases lay outside the gene matches. The CDR3 loop is CASSRNRDRAGDTQYF. The CDR3 DNA sequence: TGCGCCAGCAGCCGGAACCGGGACAGGGCGGGAGATACGCAGTATTTT.

The chain couples TRBV6-2 or TRBV6-3 to TRBJ1-5, with 7 bases identical to TRBD1. CDR3 size: 16 residues. The V segment lost 0 bases and the J segment 2 bases; nucleotides outside the gene matches: 4. Germline-derived CDR1 and CDR2 are MNHEY and SVGEGT. The CDR3 nucleotides read TGTGCCAGCAGTTACTCGAGACAGGGAGGCAATCAGCCCCAGCATTTT. It specifies CASSYSRQGGNQPQHF.

The gene calls are TRBV4-3 and TRBJ2-5, with 11 bases aligning to TRBD1. This CDR3 has 15 residues. Germline V gene lookup returns CDR1 LGHNA and CDR2 YSLEER. Trimming at V came to 4 bases and at J to 5 bases, leaving 6 bases not matched to a gene. Here the CDR3 reads CASSRTGGRQETQYF. In DNA, the CDR3 is TGCGCCAGCAGCCGGACAGGGGGCAGACAGGAGACCCAGTACTTC.